This TCR beta chain derives from a study of T cell repertoires in aging, cancer and after chemotherapy. Looking at the study overall: Donor ages fell into six groups from 30 or younger up to 70 or older. Paired samples before and after chemotherapy came from glioblastoma patients receiving temozolomide-based therapy. Study observations and caveats: Loss of evenness, beyond lost richness, contributed to age-related TCR diversity decline in cancer patients. Compared with age-matched healthy donors, untreated hematological or solid cancer patients showed higher blood TCR clonality.

The V gene's germline CDR1 is KGHDR and CDR2 SFDVKD. The germline V and J ends were trimmed by 12 bases and 2 bases, with 15 bases remaining between them. The CDR3 totals 13 residues. Peripheral blood genomic DNA, not sorted cells or RNA, was the template. With regard to this clonotype: The antigen remains undetermined.

Rearranged V-D-J TRB sequences were amplified with a mixed TRB-A/B primer pool. Each CDR3 protein gets one entry after TCRdb re-called the multiplex PCR reads with MiXCR. The sample records about 2,000 distinct CDR3 sequences, approximately 18% being singletons. This chain connects TRBV24-1 to TRBJ1-1; D gene unclear. Sequencing used blood. This clonotype was sampled from a human donor with a solid tumor. The CDR3 DNA reads TGTGCCTCCCAGCGGGCCTTCAACACTGAAGCTTTCTTT. It translates to CASQRAFNTEAFF.